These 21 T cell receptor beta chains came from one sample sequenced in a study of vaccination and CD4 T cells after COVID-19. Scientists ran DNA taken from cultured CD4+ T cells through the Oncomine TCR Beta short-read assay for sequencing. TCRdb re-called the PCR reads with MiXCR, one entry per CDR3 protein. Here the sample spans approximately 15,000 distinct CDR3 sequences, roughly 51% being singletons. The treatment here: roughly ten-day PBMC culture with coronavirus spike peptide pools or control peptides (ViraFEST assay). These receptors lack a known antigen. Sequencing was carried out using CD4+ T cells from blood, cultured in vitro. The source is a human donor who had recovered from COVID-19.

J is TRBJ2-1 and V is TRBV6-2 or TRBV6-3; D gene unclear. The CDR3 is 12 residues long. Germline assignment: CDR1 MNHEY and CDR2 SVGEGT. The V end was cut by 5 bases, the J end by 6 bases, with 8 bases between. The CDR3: CASSRVSNEQFF. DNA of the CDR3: TGTGCCAGCAGTCGGGTGTCCAATGAGCAGTTCTTC.

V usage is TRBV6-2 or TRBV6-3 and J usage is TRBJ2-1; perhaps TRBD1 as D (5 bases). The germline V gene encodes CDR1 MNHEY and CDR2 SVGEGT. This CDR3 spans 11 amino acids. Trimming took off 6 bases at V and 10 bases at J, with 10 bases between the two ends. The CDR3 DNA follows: TGTGCCAGCAGCCCAGGGCGGGAGCAGTTCTTC. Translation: CASSPGREQFF.

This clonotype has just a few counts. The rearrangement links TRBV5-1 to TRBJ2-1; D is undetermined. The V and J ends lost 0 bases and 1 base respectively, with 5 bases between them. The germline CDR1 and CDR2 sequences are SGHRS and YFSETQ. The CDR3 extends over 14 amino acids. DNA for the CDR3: TGCGCCAGCAGCTTGGGGGAATCCTACAATGAGCAGTTCTTC. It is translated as CASSLGESYNEQFF.

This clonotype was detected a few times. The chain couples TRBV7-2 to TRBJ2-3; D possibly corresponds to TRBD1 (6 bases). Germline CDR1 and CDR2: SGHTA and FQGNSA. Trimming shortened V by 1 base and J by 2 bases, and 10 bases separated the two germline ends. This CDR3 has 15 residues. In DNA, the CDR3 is TGTGCCAGCAGCTTAGGCGGACAGCCCACAGATACGCAGTATTTT. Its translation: CASSLGGQPTDTQYF.

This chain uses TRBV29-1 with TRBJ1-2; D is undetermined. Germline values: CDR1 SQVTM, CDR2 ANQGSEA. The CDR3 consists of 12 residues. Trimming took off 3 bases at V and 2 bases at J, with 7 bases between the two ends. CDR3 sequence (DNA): TGCAGCGTTGACAGTTTAAACTATGGCTACACCTTC. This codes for CSVDSLNYGYTF.

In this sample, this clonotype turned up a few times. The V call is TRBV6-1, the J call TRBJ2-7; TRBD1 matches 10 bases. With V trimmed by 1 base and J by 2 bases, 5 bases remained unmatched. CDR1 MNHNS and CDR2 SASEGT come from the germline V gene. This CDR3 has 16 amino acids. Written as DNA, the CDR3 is TGTGCCAGCAGTGAAGGGTCGGGACAGGGGACCTACGAGCAGTACTTC. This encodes CASSEGSGQGTYEQYF.

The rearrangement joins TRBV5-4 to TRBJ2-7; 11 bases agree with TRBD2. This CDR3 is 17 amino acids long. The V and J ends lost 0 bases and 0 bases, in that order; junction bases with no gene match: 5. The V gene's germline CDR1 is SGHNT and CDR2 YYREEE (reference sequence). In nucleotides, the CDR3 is TGTGCCAGCAGCTTGGCCCCTAGCGGGGGGACCTCCTACGAGCAGTACTTC. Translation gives CASSLAPSGGTSYEQYF.

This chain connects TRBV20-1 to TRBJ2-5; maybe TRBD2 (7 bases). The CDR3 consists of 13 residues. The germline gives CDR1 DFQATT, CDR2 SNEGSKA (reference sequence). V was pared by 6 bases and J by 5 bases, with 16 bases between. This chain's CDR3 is CSAGPGRGETQYF. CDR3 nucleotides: TGCAGTGCCGGCCCGGGGAGGGGGGAGACCCAGTACTTC.

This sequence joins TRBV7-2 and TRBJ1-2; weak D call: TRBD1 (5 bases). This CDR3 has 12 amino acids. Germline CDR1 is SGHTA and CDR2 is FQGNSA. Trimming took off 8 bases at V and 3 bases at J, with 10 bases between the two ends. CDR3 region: CASRGAHYGYTF. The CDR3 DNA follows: TGTGCCAGCCGTGGGGCACACTATGGCTACACCTTC.

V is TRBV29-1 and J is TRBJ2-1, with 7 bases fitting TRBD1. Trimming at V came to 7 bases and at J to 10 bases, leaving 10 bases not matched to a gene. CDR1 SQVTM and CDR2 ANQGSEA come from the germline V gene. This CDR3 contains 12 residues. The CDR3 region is CSARQGLYEQFF. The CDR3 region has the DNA TGCAGCGCCAGACAGGGTTTGTACGAGCAGTTCTTC.

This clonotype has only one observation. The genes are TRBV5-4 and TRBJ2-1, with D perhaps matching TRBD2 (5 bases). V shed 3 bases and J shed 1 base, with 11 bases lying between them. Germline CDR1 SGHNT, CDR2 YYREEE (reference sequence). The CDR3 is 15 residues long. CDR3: CASSSTGLSYNEQFF. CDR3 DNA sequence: TGTGCCAGCAGCTCAACGGGGTTATCCTACAATGAGCAGTTCTTC.

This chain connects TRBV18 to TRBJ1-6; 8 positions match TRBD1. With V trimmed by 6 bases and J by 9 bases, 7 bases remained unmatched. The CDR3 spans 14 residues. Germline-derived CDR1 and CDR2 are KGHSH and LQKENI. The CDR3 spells CASSQTGEGSPLHF. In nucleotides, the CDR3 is TGTGCCAGCTCGCAGACAGGGGAGGGTTCACCCCTCCACTTT.

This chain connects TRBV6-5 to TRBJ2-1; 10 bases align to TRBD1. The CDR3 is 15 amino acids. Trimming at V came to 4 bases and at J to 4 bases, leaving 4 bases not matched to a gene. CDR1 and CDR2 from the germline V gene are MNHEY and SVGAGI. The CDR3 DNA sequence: TGTGCCAGCAGTTCCGGGACAGGGGTGTACAATGAGCAGTTCTTC. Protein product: CASSSGTGVYNEQFF.

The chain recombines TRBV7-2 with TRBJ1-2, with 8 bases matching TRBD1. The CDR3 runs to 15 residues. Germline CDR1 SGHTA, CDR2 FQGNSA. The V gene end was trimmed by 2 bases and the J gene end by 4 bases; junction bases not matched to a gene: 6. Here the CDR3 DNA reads TGTGCCAGCAGCTTACATGCAGGGGGCGTCTATGGCTACACCTTC. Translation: CASSLHAGGVYGYTF.

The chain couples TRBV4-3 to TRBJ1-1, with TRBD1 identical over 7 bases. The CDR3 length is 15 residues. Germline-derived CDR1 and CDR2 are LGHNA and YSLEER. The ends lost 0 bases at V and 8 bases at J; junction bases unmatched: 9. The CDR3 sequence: CASSQDGTAIREAFF. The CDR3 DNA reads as TGCGCCAGCAGCCAAGACGGGACAGCGATTAGAGAAGCTTTCTTT.

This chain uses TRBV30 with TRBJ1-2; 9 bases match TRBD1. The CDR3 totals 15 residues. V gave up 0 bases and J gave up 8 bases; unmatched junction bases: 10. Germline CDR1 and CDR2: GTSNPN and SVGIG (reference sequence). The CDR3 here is CAWSVNHRGPGGYTF. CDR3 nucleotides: TGTGCCTGGAGTGTAAATCACAGGGGGCCGGGGGGCTACACCTTC.

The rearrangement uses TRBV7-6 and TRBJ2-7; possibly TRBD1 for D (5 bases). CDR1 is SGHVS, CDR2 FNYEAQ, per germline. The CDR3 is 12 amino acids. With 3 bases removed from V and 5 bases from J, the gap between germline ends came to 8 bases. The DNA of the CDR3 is TGTGCCAGCAGCTTCGACAGAAACGAGCAGTACTTC. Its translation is CASSFDRNEQYF.

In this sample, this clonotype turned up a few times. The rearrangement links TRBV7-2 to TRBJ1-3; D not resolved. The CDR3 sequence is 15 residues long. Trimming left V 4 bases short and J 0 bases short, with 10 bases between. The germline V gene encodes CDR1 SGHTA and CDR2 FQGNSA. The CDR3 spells CASSYQSYSGNTIYF. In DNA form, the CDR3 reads TGTGCCAGCAGCTATCAGTCATACTCTGGAAACACCATATATTTT.

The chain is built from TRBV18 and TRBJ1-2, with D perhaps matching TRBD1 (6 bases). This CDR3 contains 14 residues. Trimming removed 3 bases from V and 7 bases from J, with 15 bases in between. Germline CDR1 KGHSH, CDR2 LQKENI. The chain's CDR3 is CASSPLPQGSGYTF. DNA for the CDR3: TGTGCCAGCTCACCTCTACCCCAGGGGTCTGGCTACACCTTC.

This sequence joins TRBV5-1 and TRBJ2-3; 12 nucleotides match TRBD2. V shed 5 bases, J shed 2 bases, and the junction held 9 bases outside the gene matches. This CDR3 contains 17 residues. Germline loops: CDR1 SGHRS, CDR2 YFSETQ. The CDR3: CASRTSGGASPTDTQYF. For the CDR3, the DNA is TGCGCCAGCAGGACTAGCGGGGGCGCCTCGCCCACAGATACGCAGTATTTT.

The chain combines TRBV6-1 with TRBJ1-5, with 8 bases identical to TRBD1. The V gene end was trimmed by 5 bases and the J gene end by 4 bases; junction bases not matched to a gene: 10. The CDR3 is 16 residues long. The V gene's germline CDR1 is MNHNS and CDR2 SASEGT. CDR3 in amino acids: CASSRSATGANQPQHF. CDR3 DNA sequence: TGTGCCAGCAGTCGAAGCGCGACAGGGGCAAATCAGCCCCAGCATTTT.